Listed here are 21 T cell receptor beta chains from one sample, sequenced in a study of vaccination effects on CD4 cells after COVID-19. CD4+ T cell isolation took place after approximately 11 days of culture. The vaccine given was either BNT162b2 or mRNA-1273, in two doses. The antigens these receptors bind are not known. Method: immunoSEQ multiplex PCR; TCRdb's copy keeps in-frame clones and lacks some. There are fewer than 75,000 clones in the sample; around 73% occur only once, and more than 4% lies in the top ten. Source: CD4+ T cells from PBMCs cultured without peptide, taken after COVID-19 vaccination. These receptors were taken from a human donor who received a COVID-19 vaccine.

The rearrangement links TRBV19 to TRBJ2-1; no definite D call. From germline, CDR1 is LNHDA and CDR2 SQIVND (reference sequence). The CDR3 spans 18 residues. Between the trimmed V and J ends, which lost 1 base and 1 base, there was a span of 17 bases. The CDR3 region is CASSIALGNAASYNEQFF. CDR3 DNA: TGTGCCAGTAGTATAGCTCTTGGGAATGCAGCTTCCTACAATGAGCAGTTCTTC.

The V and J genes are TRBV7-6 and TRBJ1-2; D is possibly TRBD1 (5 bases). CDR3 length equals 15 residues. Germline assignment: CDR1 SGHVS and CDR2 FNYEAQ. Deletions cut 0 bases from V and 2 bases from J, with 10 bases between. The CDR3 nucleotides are TGTGCCAGCAGCTTAGCGCGGGGGGGGAACTATGGCTACACCTTC. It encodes CASSLARGGNYGYTF.

The CDR3 region is CSVEAASGYEGYEQYF. CDR3 coding DNA: TGCAGCGTTGAAGCGGCTTCGGGGTACGAGGGCTACGAGCAGTACTTC. This chain uses TRBV29-1 with TRBJ2-7, with a tentative D call TRBD2 (5 bases). V lost 1 base, J lost 3 bases, and 19 bases lay in between. The CDR3 runs 16 residues. Germline V lookup: CDR1 SQVTM, CDR2 ANQGSEA.

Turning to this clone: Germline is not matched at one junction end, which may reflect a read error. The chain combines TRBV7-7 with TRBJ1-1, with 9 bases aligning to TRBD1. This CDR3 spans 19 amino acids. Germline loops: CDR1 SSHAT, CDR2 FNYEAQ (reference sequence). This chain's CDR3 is CASSWGQGLTASMNTEAFF. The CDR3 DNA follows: TGTGCTAGCAGCTGGGGACAGGGCCTAACAGCTTCTATGAACACTGAAGCTTTCTTT.

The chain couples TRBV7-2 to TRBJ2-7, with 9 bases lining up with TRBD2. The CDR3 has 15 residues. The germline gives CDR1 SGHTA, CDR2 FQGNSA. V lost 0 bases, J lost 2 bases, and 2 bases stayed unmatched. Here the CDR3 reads CASSLALAGTYEQYF. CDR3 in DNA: TGTGCCAGCAGCTTAGCCCTAGCGGGGACCTACGAGCAGTACTTC.

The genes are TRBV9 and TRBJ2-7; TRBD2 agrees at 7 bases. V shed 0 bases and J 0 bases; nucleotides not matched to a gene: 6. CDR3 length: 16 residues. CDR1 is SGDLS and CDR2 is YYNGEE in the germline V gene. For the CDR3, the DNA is TGTGCCAGCAGCGTAGGGGTAGCGGGCCCCTCCTACGAGCAGTACTTC. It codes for CASSVGVAGPSYEQYF.

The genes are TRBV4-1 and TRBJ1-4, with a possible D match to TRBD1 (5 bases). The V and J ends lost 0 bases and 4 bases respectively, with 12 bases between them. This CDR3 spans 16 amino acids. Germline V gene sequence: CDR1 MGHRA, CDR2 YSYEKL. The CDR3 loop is CASSQDRGISNEKLFF. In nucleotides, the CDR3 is TGCGCCAGCAGCCAAGATCGGGGGATTAGTAATGAAAAACTGTTTTTT.

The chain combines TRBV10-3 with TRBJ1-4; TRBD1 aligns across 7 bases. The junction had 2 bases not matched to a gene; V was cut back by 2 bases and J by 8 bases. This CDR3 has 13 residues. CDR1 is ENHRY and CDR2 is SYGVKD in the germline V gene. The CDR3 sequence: CAISETGVEKLFF. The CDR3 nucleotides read TGTGCCATCAGTGAGACAGGGGTGGAAAAACTGTTTTTT.

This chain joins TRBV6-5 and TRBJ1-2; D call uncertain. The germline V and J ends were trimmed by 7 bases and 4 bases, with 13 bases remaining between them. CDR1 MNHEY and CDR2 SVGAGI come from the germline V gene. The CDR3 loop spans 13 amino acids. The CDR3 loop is CASMVGGAYGYTF. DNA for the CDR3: TGTGCCAGCATGGTAGGAGGTGCCTATGGCTACACCTTC.

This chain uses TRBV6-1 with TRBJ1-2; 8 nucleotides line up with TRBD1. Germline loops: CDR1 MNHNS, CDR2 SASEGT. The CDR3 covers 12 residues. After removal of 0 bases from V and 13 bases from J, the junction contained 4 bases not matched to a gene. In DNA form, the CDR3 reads TGTGCCAGCAGTGAAGCCGGGACAGGTCTCACCTTC. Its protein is CASSEAGTGLTF.

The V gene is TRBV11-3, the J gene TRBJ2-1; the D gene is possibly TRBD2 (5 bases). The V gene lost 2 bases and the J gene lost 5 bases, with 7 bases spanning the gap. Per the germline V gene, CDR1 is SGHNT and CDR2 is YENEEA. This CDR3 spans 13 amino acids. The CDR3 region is CASSLLLDNEQFF. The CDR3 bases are TGTGCCAGCAGCTTATTACTAGACAATGAGCAGTTCTTC.

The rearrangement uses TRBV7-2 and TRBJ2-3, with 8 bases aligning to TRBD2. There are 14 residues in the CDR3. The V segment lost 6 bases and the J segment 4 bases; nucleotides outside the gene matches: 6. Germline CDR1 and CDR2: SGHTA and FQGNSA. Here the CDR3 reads CASRWTSQADTQYF. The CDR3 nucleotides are TGTGCCAGCAGGTGGACTAGCCAGGCAGATACGCAGTATTTT.

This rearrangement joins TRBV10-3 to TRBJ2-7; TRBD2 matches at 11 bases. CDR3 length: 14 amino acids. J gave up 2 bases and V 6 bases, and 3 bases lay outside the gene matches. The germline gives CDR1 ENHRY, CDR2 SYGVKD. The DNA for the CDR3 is TGTGCCATCAGGCATAGCGGGGGGGCCTACGAGCAGTACTTC. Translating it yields CAIRHSGGAYEQYF.

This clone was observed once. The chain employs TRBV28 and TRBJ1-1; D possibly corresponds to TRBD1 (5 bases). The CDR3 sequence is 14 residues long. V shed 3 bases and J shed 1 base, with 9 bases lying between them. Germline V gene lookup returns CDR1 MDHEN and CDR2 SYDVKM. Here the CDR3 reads CASSFQGGNTEAFF. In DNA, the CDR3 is TGTGCCAGCAGTTTCCAGGGAGGGAACACTGAAGCTTTCTTT.

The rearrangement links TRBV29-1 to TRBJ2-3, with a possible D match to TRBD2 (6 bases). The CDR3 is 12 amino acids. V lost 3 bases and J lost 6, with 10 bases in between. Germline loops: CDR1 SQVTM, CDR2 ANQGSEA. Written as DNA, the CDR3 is TGCAGCGTTGATGTGGCGGGGGATACGCAGTATTTT. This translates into CSVDVAGDTQYF.

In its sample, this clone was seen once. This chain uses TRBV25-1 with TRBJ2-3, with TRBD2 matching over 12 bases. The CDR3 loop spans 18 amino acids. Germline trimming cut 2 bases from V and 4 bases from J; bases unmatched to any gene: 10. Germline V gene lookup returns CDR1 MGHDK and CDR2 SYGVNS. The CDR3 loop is CASSEPSGGASGADTQYF. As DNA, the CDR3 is TGTGCCAGCAGTGAACCTAGCGGGGGGGCCTCCGGAGCAGATACGCAGTATTTT.

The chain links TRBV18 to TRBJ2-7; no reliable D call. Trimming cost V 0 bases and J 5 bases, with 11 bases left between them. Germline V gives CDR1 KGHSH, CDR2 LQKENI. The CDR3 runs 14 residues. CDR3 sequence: CASSPPMGFDEQYF. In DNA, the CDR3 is TGTGCCAGCTCACCACCGATGGGTTTCGACGAGCAGTACTTC.

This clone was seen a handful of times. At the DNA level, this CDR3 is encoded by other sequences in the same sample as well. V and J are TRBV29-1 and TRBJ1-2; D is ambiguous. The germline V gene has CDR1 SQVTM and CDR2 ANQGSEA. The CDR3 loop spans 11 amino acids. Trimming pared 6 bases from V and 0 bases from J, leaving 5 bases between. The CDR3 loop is CSVGANYGYTF. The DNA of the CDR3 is TGCAGCGTCGGAGCTAACTATGGCTACACCTTC.

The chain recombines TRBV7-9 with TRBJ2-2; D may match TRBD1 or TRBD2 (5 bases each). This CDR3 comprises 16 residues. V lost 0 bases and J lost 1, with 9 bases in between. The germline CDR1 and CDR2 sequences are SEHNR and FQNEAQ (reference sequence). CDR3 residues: CASSLAGTGNTGELFF. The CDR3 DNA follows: TGTGCCAGCAGCTTAGCTGGGACGGGGAACACCGGGGAGCTGTTTTTT. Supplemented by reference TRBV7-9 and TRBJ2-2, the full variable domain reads DTGVSQNPRHKITKRGQNVTFRCDPISEHNRLYWYRQTLGQGPEFLTYFQNEAQLEKSRLLSDRFSAERPKGSFSTLEIQRTEQGDSAMYLCASSLAGTGNTGELFFGEGSRLTVL.

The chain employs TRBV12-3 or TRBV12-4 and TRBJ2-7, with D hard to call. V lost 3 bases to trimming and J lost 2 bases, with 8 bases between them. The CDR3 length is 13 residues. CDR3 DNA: TGTGCCAGCAGTTTGGGTGCCCCCTACGAGCAGTACTTC. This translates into CASSLGAPYEQYF.

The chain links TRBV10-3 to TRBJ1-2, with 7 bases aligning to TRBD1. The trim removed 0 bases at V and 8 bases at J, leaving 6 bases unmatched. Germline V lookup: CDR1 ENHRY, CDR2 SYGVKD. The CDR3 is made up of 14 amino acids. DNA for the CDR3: TGTGCCATCAGTGAGTCGGGACAGTCGCGAGGCTACACCTTC. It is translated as CAISESGQSRGYTF.